The TCR beta chain under discussion was sequenced for a study of blood T cell repertoires in COVID-19 (TCRdb year 2020). In the study overall: Collaborator samples came from the United States, Italy and Spain and covered acute and convalescent phases of COVID-19. The material from the prospective study consisted of cDNA or gDNA derived from T cells, B-cell-depleted T cells, or PBMCs. Deeply sampled blood TCRbeta repertoires from subjects exposed to, actively infected with, or recovered from COVID-19 were included in the dataset. The repertoires were made available in a free public database intended to serve as a resource for research on the immune response to SARS-CoV-2. Samples came from the ongoing ImmuneRACE study (first 160 participants) plus 1,254 subjects from 6 global collaborators. Sample metadata almost always included a de-identified subject ID, COVID-19 status, age in years and sex. Where available, HLA class I and class II types were obtained from metadata supplied by the sample provider rather than from assay-based typing.

Participants in the prospective study were enrolled through a virtual design, were aged roughly 18 to 90 years, and lived in roughly 24 United States geographic areas. In the prospective study, cohorts were assigned on the basis of participant-reported clinical history obtained from a screening survey and a study questionnaire. A participant counted as exposed if, within 2 weeks of entering the study, that participant had been in contact with someone who had a PCR-confirmed or clinician-diagnosed COVID-19 case. Mobile phlebotomists in the prospective study collected whole blood, serum and a nasopharyngeal or oropharyngeal swab from every participant. Prospective study participants could optionally give additional blood draws and questionnaires over an approximately two-month period. Before DNA extraction, prospective study blood samples were shipped either frozen or at room temperature. The CDR3 has 16 amino acids, counting the end cysteine and phenylalanine. The retained sequence is limited to the CDR3, 48 bases, with the frame set at the first base. As encoded in the germline V gene (reference sequence), CDR1 is PRHDT while CDR2 is FYEKMQ. Trimming removed 5 bases from V and 4 bases from J; the gene matches leave 9 bases unexplained.

General conclusions and limits of the study: The amount of clinical and demographic metadata varied by source and participant and was provided uncurated.

Regarding this clone: Its antigen is currently not known. No much larger clonotype is one base removed from it; base qualities were not supplied.

TCRbeta CDR3 regions were amplified from genomic DNA using the immunoSEQ Assay, a bias-controlled multiplex PCR. The paper's data handling went like this. Within the assay, amplification of reference gene primers was used to estimate how many nucleated cells each sample contained. Sequence reads were collapsed and filtered to measure the absolute abundance of every unique TCRbeta CDR3 rearrangement. For each sample, productive Simpson clonality was calculated as the square root of Simpson's diversity index across productive rearrangements. TCRdb took this table from immuneACCESS and kept in-frame rearrangements with V and J called. Such tables lack part of the clones; where checked against another copy, unresolved V genes explain under half of the gap, and the rest is unexplained. Clonal size and the V and J genes are those of that table, whereas D and trimming came from the DNA. For this sample there are about 310,000 clones; 85% appear just once. The ten largest account for 1.5% to 2% of the sample.

What was sequenced was PBMCs or T cells enriched from blood (not recorded which). The source of this sequence is a woman aged 25-40 years who had been exposed to COVID-19. The sequence is built from TRBV13 and TRBJ2-3; TRBD1 matches 10 bases in the middle. In nucleotide form, the sequence is TGTGCCAGCAGCCTACGGGGACAGGGGAAGGCAGATACGCAGTATTTT. The translation is CASSLRGQGKADTQYF. Extended through the reference TRBV13 and TRBJ2-3 proteins, this CDR3 yields the full variable domain: AAGVIQSPRHLIKEKRETATLKCYPIPRHDTVYWYQQGPGQDPQFLISFYEKMQSDKGSIPDRFSAQQFSDYHSELNMSSLELGDSALYFCASSLRGQGKADTQYFGPGTRLTVL.